This is a list of T cell receptor beta chains from one sample in a study of shared clonotypes between healthy human individuals. This table comes from immunoSEQ multiplex PCR, and its TCRdb copy is limited to in-frame clones, with some not included. The table includes more than 600,000 clones, 92% detected once. Sample: naive CD8+ T cells sorted from blood. The receptor source for this set is a young man in good health. The CDR3 runs from the conserved cysteine through the conserved F or W. A D gene is named only where the DNA matches it firmly. Rows give clone size only sometimes, using once, few, many, or a class for an expanded clone.

TRBV27	TRBJ1-2	TRBD1	-	TGTGCCAGCAGGGGATATTTAGGACAGGGGTCTAACTATGGCTACACCTTC	CASRGYLGQGSNYGYTF
TRBV7-9	TRBJ2-7	TRBD2	-	TGTGCCAGCAGCGGACGACTAGCGGGAGGGGATTCCTACGAGCAGTACTTC	CASSGRLAGGDSYEQYF
TRBV7-6	TRBJ2-7	-	-	TGTGCCAGCAGCTTAGGTGGGTTAGCCTACGAGCAGTACTTC	CASSLGGLAYEQYF
TRBV9	TRBJ2-1	TRBD2	-	TGTGCCAGCAGCGTTAGCGGGAGTATCAATAATGAGCAGTTCTTC	CASSVSGSINNEQFF
TRBV28	TRBJ2-1	-	-	TGTGCCAGCCAGGGGACACAAAGGCCCAATGAGCAGTTCTTC	CASQGTQRPNEQFF
TRBV11-3	TRBJ2-2	-	-	TGTGCCAGCAGCCCGGGATCCACCGGGGAGCTGTTTTTT	CASSPGSTGELFF
TRBV7-3	TRBJ1-2	TRBD1	-	TGTGCCAGCAGCCCTCAGGGGGCTGGGTCAGTTTATGGCTACACCTTC	CASSPQGAGSVYGYTF
TRBV7-5	TRBJ2-2	-	once	TGTGTCAGAAGCCCGCCGTTGCTCAAGAACACCGGGGAGCTGTTTTTT	CVRSPPLLKNTGELFF
TRBV5-5	TRBJ2-6	TRBD2	-	TGTGCCAGCAGCGAAGGGAGGGTTGGGGCCAACGTCCTGACTTTC	CASSEGRVGANVLTF
TRBV29-1	TRBJ2-7	TRBD2	-	TGCAGCGTTGAGGGGGGGGACTACGAGCAGTACTTC	CSVEGGDYEQYF
TRBV27	TRBJ2-3	-	-	TGTGCCAGCAGTCCAGACCCAGATACGCAGTATTTT	CASSPDPDTQYF
TRBV11-2	TRBJ2-5	-	-	TGTGCCAGCAGACCCCCTTATGTTGGCCCGGAGACCCAGTACTTC	CASRPPYVGPETQYF
TRBV29-1	TRBJ1-1	-	-	TGCAGCGTCGAGGGAGACAGTGAAGCTTTCTTT	CSVEGDSEAFF
TRBV28	TRBJ2-7	-	-	TGTGCCAGCAGTCCGCAATATCGGCCAACTTACGAGCAGTACTTC	CASSPQYRPTYEQYF
TRBV19	TRBJ1-5	-	-	TGTGCCAGTAGTATAACGTCCAGGGAATATAGCAATCAGCCCCAGCATTTT	CASSITSREYSNQPQHF
TRBV7-2	TRBJ2-1	TRBD1	once	TGTGCCAGCAGCTTCTCCGCGGGACAGGGATCCAATGAGCAGTTCTTC	CASSFSAGQGSNEQFF
TRBV23-1	TRBJ2-2	TRBD2	-	TGCGCCAGCAGTCATTCACGAGAGATACGGGAGGGCCAAAAAACCTGGGAGCTGTTTTTT	CASSHSREIREGQKTWELFF
TRBV14	TRBJ2-1	-	-	TGTGCCAGCAGCCCAAGTGGGTTGGCTCCCCCTGACAGGATATTGTTCTTC	CASSPSGLAPPDRILFF
TRBV6-6	TRBJ2-2	-	once	TGTGCCAGCGAGAACACTGTCGGGGAGCTGTTTTTT	CASENTVGELFF
TRBV19	TRBJ1-1	-	-	TGTGCCAGTATTGTGCGCAGGGTAGGTACTGAAGCTTTCTTT	CASIVRRVGTEAFF
TRBV27	TRBJ1-2	-	-	TGTGCCAGCAGTTTCTTAGGGGCAGGGGATGGCTACACCTTC	CASSFLGAGDGYTF
TRBV7-9	TRBJ1-2	-	-	TGTGCCAGCAGGGGAGGGCAGGACCCCCTCTATGGCTACACCTTC	CASRGGQDPLYGYTF
TRBV10-2	TRBJ2-2	TRBD2	few	TGCGCCAGCAGTGACGGCGGGAGCCCGAGCACCGGGGAGCTGTTTTTT	CASSDGGSPSTGELFF
TRBV7-9	TRBJ1-1	-	few	TGTGCCAGCAGCTCGACAGGTATCAACACTGAAGCTTTCTTT	CASSSTGINTEAFF
TRBV25-1	TRBJ2-1	-	-	TGTGCCAGCAGTGAATATTTCGCATCAGGGGAGCAGTTCTTC	CASSEYFASGEQFF
TRBV15	TRBJ2-1	-	-	TGTGCCACCAGGATCCACGGGAGCTCCTACAATGAGCAGTTCTTC	CATRIHGSSYNEQFF
TRBV15	TRBJ2-7	TRBD1	-	TGTGCCACCAGCCTTGAATCGGTAGGACAGGGGGCTTACGAGCAGTACTTC	CATSLESVGQGAYEQYF
TRBV9	TRBJ2-1	-	-	TGTGCCAGCAGCGTAGAGCCGGGAGCCCCCTTGGGGGATGAGCAGTTCTTC	CASSVEPGAPLGDEQFF
TRBV10-1	TRBJ2-1	-	few	TGCGCCAGCAGTGAGCGTCTAGCGAGACACAATGAGCAGTTCTTC	CASSERLARHNEQFF
TRBV27	TRBJ2-7	-	-	TGTGCCAGCAGTTTGGCAGAATACTACGAGCAGTACTTC	CASSLAEYYEQYF
TRBV15	TRBJ2-3	-	-	TGTGCCACCAGCCTGACCGCAGATACGCAGTATTTT	CATSLTADTQYF
TRBV28	TRBJ2-2	-	-	TGTGCCAGCAGTAAGGGAGGCACCGGGGAGCTGTTTTTT	CASSKGGTGELFF
TRBV6-5	TRBJ2-1	-	-	TGTGCCAGCAGCCCCGACCCCGCAGGGGATGAGCAGTTCTTC	CASSPDPAGDEQFF
TRBV7-3	TRBJ2-7	-	-	TGTGCCAGCAGCTTTGGCCTAGCATACGAGCAGTACTTC	CASSFGLAYEQYF
TRBV25-1	TRBJ2-1	-	-	TGTGCCAGCAGTGCCACTAGTCCCTCCTACAATGAGCAGTTCTTC	CASSATSPSYNEQFF
TRBV2	TRBJ2-3	-	-	TGTGCCAGCGGAGCCCCCGGGACTCCGATACCCGATACGCAGTATTTT	CASGAPGTPIPDTQYF
TRBV29-1	TRBJ2-5	TRBD1	once	TGCAGCGTTGAAAGGGCAGGGGGCGGGGAGACCCAGTACTTC	CSVERAGGGETQYF
TRBV10-1	TRBJ2-1	-	-	TGCGCCAGCTCTGGGTCCGGGAACAGGGTTGAGCAGTTCTTC	CASSGSGNRVEQFF
TRBV29-1	TRBJ2-6	-	-	TGCAGCGCGACTTACCCAAGTTCTGGGGCCAACGTCCTGACTTTC	CSATYPSSGANVLTF
TRBV2	TRBJ2-7	-	-	TGTGCCAGCAGTGCAAGTATACCATCCTACGAGCAGTACTTC	CASSASIPSYEQYF
TRBV30	TRBJ2-7	-	-	TGTGCCTGGAGTACCGGGACTTTCTTCGAGCAGTACTTC	CAWSTGTFFEQYF
TRBV2	TRBJ1-1	-	once	TGTGCCAGCAGTGAGGCAGGGAGAGGTGAAGCTTTCTTT	CASSEAGRGEAFF
TRBV27	TRBJ2-4	TRBD2	-	TGTGCCAGCAGCGTAGCGGGAGGGCCAGGCATTCAGTACTTC	CASSVAGGPGIQYF
TRBV6-5	TRBJ1-2	-	-	TGTGCCAGCAGTTACCGGACGGCCGATGGCTACACCTTC	CASSYRTADGYTF
TRBV27	TRBJ2-4	-	-	TGTGCCAGCAGTTTGTCAGGGTTTGTCAAAAACATTCAGTACTTC	CASSLSGFVKNIQYF
TRBV6-5	TRBJ2-2	-	once	TGTGCCAGCAGCCCAGGGGCTAGCCGAGGGGAGCTGTTTTTT	CASSPGASRGELFF
TRBV27	TRBJ1-1	-	-	TGTGCCAGCAGAGAGCCCTCGTGGACAACTGAAGCTTTCTTT	CASREPSWTTEAFF
TRBV28	TRBJ2-7	TRBD2	-	TGTGCCAGCCGCTCCCCCATTATAGCGGGAGGTCGGAGGGGCTCCTACGAGCAGTACTTC	CASRSPIIAGGRRGSYEQYF
TRBV28	TRBJ2-7	TRBD2	-	TGTGCCAGCAGCTGGACTAGCGGGAAATCCTACGAGCAGTACTTC	CASSWTSGKSYEQYF
TRBV28	TRBJ1-3	TRBD1	-	TGTGCCAGCAGTTACTTGCCGGGACAGATCTCTGGAAACACCATATATTTT	CASSYLPGQISGNTIYF